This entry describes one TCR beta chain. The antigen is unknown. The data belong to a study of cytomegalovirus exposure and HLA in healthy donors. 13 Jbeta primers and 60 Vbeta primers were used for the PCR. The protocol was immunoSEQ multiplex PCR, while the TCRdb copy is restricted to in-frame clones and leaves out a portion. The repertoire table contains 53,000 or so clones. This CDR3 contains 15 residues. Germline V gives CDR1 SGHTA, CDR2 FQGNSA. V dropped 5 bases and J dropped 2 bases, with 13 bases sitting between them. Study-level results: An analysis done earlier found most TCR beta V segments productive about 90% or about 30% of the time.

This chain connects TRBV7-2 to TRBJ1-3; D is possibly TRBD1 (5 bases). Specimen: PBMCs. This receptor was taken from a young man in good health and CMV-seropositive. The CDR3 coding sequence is TGTGCCAGCAGCCCGCGTGGGGCTCCTGGAAACACCATATATTTT. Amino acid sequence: CASSPRGAPGNTIYF.